The 3 T cell receptor beta chains below all came from one sample that was sequenced in a study of T cells in women clearing cervical HPV infection. Data came from immunoSEQ multiplex PCR; TCRdb stores just in-frame clones and leaves some out. This listing includes fewer than 30,000 clones. Sequencing used blood buffy coat. The receptors stem from a woman between 18 and 69 years old with a cervical HPV16 infection that either progressed to CIN3+ or cleared (not recorded which).

A word on this clone: The read ends 3 residues early relative to the CDR3; the germline J gene fills the gap. The V gene is TRBV11-2, the J gene TRBJ2-3; D is uncertain. From germline, CDR1 is SGHAT and CDR2 FQNNGV. This CDR3 has 13 amino acids. V lost 2 bases to trimming and J lost 4 bases, with 7 bases between them. CDR3 amino acids: CASSLILADTQYF. Incomplete CDR3 DNA: TGTGCCAGCAGCTTAATCTTAGCAGATACG. The full variable domain, completed using reference TRBV11-2 and TRBJ2-3, is EAGVAQSPRYKIIEKRQSVAFWCNPISGHATLYWYQQILGQGPKLLIQFQNNGVVDDSQLPKDRFSAERLKGVDSTLKIQPAKLEDSAVYLCASSLILADTQYFGPGTRLTVL.

Notes on this clone: The DNA ends 3 residues before the CDR3 does, and the rest of the CDR3 is filled in from the germline J gene. The rearrangement uses TRBV2 and TRBJ1-4; maybe TRBD1 (6 bases). The CDR3 is made up of 14 amino acids. The ends were cut back, 0 bases at V and 10 bases at J, with 12 bases in the middle. CDR1 and CDR2 from the germline V gene are SNHLY and FYNNEI. Partial CDR3 DNA: TGTGCCAGCAGTGAAGCAATTGTAGGGGGAAAA. The encoded protein is CASSEAIVGGK. The complete CDR3 protein is CASSEAIVGGKLFF.

About this clone: The sequence runs out 3 residues before the end of the CDR3; the remainder is reconstructed from the germline J gene. The chain carries TRBV30 and TRBJ1-1, with TRBD1 as a possible D gene (5 bases). CDR1 is GTSNPN, CDR2 SVGIG, per germline (reference sequence). This CDR3 is 11 amino acids long. V was clipped by 4 bases and J by 7 bases, with 10 bases between them. CDR3 DNA, as far as it was read: TGTGCCTGGATTACAACAGGTGAA. Its protein is CAWITTGE. The whole CDR3 is CAWITTGEAFF.